The text below deals with one T cell receptor beta chain. The antigen is not known. The method was immunoSEQ multiplex PCR; TCRdb's version includes in-frame clones alone and lacks a portion of them. Of 84,000 or so clones detected, about 93% appear once; the ten largest clones hold around 5.2%. The ends lost 4 bases at V and 5 bases at J; junction bases unmatched: 8. The CDR3 is 15 residues long. Germline V lookup: CDR1 SGHRS, CDR2 YFSETQ. This sample is part of a study of T cell responses to AZD1222 COVID-19 vaccine. Study-wide results and limits: Dominant at 160-218 and 743-854, vaccine-associated CD4 TCRs also spanned spike. Samples come after the peak T cell response, not at day 14. The breadth and depth of Spike-specific TCRs increased once two AZD1222 doses had been given. Females made up more of the donors, who were largely white British, and clonal diversity may have come out too low.

This chain connects TRBV5-1 to TRBJ2-7; TRBD1 agrees at 11 bases. The receptor comes from an adult in good health. The sample here was peripheral blood, taken on day 0 of MenACWY control vaccination. The chain's CDR3 is CASSRPGQGGHEQYF. The CDR3 DNA reads TGCGCCAGCAGCCGGCCGGGACAGGGGGGACACGAGCAGTACTTC.